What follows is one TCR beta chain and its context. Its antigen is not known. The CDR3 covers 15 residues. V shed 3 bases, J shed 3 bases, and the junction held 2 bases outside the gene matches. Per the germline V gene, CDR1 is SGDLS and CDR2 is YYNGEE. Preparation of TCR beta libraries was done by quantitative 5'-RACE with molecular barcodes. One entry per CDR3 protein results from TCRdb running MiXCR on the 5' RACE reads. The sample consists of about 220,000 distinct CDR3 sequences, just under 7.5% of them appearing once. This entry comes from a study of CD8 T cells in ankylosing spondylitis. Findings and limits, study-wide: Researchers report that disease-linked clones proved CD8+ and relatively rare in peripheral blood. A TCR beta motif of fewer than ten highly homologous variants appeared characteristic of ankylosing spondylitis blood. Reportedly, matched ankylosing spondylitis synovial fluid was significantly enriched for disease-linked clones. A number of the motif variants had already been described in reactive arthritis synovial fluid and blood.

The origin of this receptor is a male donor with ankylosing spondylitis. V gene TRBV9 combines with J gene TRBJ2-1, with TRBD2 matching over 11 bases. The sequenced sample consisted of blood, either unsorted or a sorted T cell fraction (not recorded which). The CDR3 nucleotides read TGTGCCAGCAGCGCTAGCGGGGGGCACTACAATGAGCAGTTCTTC. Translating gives CASSASGGHYNEQFF.